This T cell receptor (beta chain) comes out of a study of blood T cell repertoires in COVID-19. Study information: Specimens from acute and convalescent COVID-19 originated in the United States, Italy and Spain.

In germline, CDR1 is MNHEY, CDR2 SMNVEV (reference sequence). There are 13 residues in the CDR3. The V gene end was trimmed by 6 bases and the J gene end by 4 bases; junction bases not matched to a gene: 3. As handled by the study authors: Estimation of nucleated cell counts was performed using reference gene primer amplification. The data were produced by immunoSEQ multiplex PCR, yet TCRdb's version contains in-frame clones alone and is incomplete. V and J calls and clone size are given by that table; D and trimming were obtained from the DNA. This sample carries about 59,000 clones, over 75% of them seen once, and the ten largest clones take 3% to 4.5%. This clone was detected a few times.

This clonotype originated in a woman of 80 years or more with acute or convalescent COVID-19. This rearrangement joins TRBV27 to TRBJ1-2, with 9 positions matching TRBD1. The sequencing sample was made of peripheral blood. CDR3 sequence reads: CASRGTGSYGYTF. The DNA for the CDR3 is TGTGCCAGCAGGGGGACAGGGAGCTATGGCTACACCTTC.